This TCR beta chain was recovered during a study of blood T cell repertoires in COVID-19. In germline, CDR1 is MNHEY, CDR2 SMNVEV (reference sequence). Trimming took 6 bases from V and 0 from J; bases not matched to a gene: 10. CDR3 length equals 17 residues. Sequencing was performed with immunoSEQ multiplex PCR; in TCRdb, only in-frame clones are kept and a portion is missing. The sample holds some 220,000 clones; 84% are singletons and the top ten take 15% to 20%. Sample: peripheral blood. This chain uses TRBV27 with TRBJ2-1; 8 bases fit TRBD2. This receptor was identified in a woman older than 75 with active or convalescent COVID-19. The CDR3 DNA reads as TGTGCCAGCAGGGGACTAGGGTCGGGAAGCTCCTACAATGAGCAGTTCTTC. It yields the protein CASRGLGSGSSYNEQFF.